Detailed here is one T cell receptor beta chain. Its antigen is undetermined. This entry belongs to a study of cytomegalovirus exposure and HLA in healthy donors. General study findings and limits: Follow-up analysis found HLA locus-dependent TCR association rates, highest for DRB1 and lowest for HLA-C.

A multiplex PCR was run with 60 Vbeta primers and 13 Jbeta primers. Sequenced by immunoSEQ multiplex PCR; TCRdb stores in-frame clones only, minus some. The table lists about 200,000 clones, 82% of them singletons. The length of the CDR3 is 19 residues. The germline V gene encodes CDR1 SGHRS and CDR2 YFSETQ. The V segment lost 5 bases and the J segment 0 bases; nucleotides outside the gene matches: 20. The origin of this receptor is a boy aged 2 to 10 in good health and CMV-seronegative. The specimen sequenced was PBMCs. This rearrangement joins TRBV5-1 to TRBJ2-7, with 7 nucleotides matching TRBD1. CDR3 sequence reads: CASRRTYLGGASGSYEQYF. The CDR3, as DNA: TGCGCCAGCAGGAGAACCTACCTAGGGGGCGCATCAGGCTCCTACGAGCAGTACTTC.